The 7 T cell receptor beta chains reported below all come from one sample, sequenced in a study of cytomegalovirus exposure and HLA in healthy donors (dated by TCRdb to about 2017). Receptor amplification or capture employed the immunoSEQ multiplex PCR assay. For the multiplex PCR, a mixture combining 60 forward primers for TCR Vbeta segments and 13 reverse primers for TCR Jbeta segments was used. As stored in TCRdb, this immuneACCESS dataset retains in-frame rearrangements with V and J assigned. A fraction of the clones does not appear; measured against another copy, unresolved V genes explain less than half of the discrepancy, and the remainder lacks a known reason. The sample table shows roughly 100,000 clones, and roughly 71% are seen once. Roughly 5% of the sample comes from the top ten. The specimen sequenced was PBMCs. The receptors here all came from a woman in her forties in good health and CMV-seronegative.

V gene TRBV5-1 combines with J gene TRBJ1-3; TRBD1 is a possible D gene (5 bases). There are 15 residues in the CDR3. CDR1 is SGHRS and CDR2 is YFSETQ in the germline V gene. Trimming shortened V by 0 bases and J by 4 bases, and 11 bases separated the two germline ends. CDR3 in DNA: TGCGCCAGCAGCTTGGACAGGTCGTCGGGAAACACCATATATTTT. It encodes CASSLDRSSGNTIYF.

This clone was observed once. The chain joins TRBV2 to TRBJ1-1; D is undetermined. CDR1 and CDR2 (germline): SNHLY, FYNNEI. Trimming pared 11 bases from V and 5 bases from J, leaving 21 bases between. The CDR3 is 14 amino acids. CDR3 sequence (DNA): TGTGCCGCAACTCACGGCGGGGTTCGGACTGAAGCTTTCTTT. It encodes CAATHGGVRTEAFF.

This chain links TRBV27 with TRBJ1-2, with TRBD1 as a possible D gene (5 bases). The CDR3 length is 14 residues. Trimming removed 4 bases from V and 3 bases from J, with 12 bases in between. Per germline, CDR1 MNHEY and CDR2 SMNVEV (reference sequence). The CDR3 DNA reads as TGTGCCAGCAGTTCCCTGGCGACAGACTATGGCTACACCTTC. Translated: CASSSLATDYGYTF.

The chain is built from TRBV10-3 and TRBJ1-1; 7 nucleotides align to TRBD1. The trim removed 5 bases at V and 1 base at J, leaving 4 bases unmatched. This CDR3 has 14 residues. Germline V CDR1 and CDR2: ENHRY, SYGVKD. The CDR3 bases are TGTGCCATCAGTCAACAGGGGCCGAACACTGAAGCTTTCTTT. It codes for CAISQQGPNTEAFF.

The rearrangement uses TRBV5-6 and TRBJ2-7; D perhaps matches TRBD1 (6 bases). The germline V gene has CDR1 SGHDT and CDR2 YYEEEE. With 4 bases removed from V and 8 bases from J, the gap between germline ends came to 19 bases. CDR3 size: 14 residues. CDR3 DNA: TGTGCCAGCAGCGGGGGAGTGGGGGACACCCAGCAGTACTTC. Protein sequence: CASSGGVGDTQQYF.

The genes are TRBV9 and TRBJ2-7, with D unresolved. V lost 0 bases, J lost 3 bases, and 7 bases lay in between. Germline V gene sequence: CDR1 SGDLS, CDR2 YYNGEE. This CDR3 has 13 amino acids. CDR3 sequence reads: CASSVAPGYEQYF. CDR3 bases: TGTGCCAGCAGCGTAGCCCCCGGCTACGAGCAGTACTTC.

The V and J genes are TRBV5-1 and TRBJ2-3; 11 bases agree with TRBD1. From germline, CDR1 is SGHRS and CDR2 YFSETQ. The V and J ends lost 3 bases and 4 bases, in that order; junction bases with no gene match: 1. The length of the CDR3 is 14 residues. The CDR3 loop reads CASSSGQGADTQYF. CDR3 nucleotide sequence: TGCGCCAGCAGCTCGGGACAGGGGGCAGATACGCAGTATTTT.